The clone carrying this T cell receptor beta chain was observed a handful of times. The antigen is not known. These data originate in a study of T-cell memory formation after mild COVID-19. Overall study context: Clusters of TCRs were largely donor specific.

TCRdb reprocessed the 5' RACE reads via MiXCR and lists one record per CDR3 protein. The table lists roughly 110,000 distinct CDR3 sequences, approximately 14% of them singletons. Regarding the study as a whole: Shrinking CD4+ clones resided mostly in CM and EM, and CD8+ ones in EMRA. Clones shrinking between day 15 and 85 showed a balanced CD4/CD8 split, and those that grew later tilted toward CD4+. Some clones that responded turned up in pre-infection memory, which suggests that cross-reactive memory joined in.

The CDR3 has 15 amino acids. The receptor's source is a man between 18 and 35 years old who had mild COVID-19 (a few samples of this study predate the infection). Cell type and time point are not known. The chain has TRBV21-1 and TRBJ2-5; the table's D gene call, TRBD2, was not cross checked with the DNA. TRBV21-1 represents a pseudogene. Sequencing input: PBMCs or a T cell subset sorted from them (not recorded which). CDR3 DNA: TGTGCCAGCAGCATCCTCAGGGAGGGCCAAGAGACCCAGTACTTC. Its translation is CASSILREGQETQYF.